This is a list of T cell receptor beta chains from one sample in a study of shared clonotypes between healthy human individuals. Sequencing was performed with immunoSEQ multiplex PCR; in TCRdb, only in-frame clones are kept and a portion is missing. In the table there are fewer than 650,000 clones, 60% to 85% of which are singletons. Sequenced material: PBMCs. The origin of the receptors is a woman between 40 and 50 years old in good health. Some clones in this sample may be carry-over from other donors' samples. CDR3s include the opening cysteine and the closing phenylalanine or tryptophan. The D gene is left open where the match is weak. Clone size is shown for a subset of rows, as once, few, many or a class of expanded clone.

d_call j_call clone_size v_call cdr3_length cdr3_nt cdr3_aa
TRBD2 TRBJ2-5 . TRBV4-2 17 TGTGCCAGCAGCCAAGAGCCGACCCCAGCGGGAGTAGAGACCCAGTACTTC CASSQEPTPAGVETQYF
. TRBJ2-2 . TRBV5-1 18 TGCGCCAGCAGCTTGAATCAGCGAGGACAGCAGAACACCGGGGAGCTGTTTTTT CASSLNQRGQQNTGELFF
. TRBJ1-1 . TRBV15 13 TGTGCCACCAGCCCGTCAGGATCACTCGAAGCTTTCTTT CATSPSGSLEAFF
. TRBJ2-7 . TRBV9 16 TGTGCCAGCAGCCCGGGGACGGGGATACGCTCCTACGAGCAGTACTTC CASSPGTGIRSYEQYF
TRBD2 TRBJ2-7 . TRBV27 14 TGTGCCAGCAGTTTAAGCGGGGGGATCTACGAGCAGTACTTC CASSLSGGIYEQYF
TRBD2 TRBJ2-1 few TRBV28 14 TGTGCCAGCAGTTTGTGGGAGGGAGGAAATGAGCAGTTCTTC CASSLWEGGNEQFF
. TRBJ1-5 many TRBV5-3 12 TGTGCCAGAAGAGAAATAGGGTTACCCCAGCATTTT CARREIGLPQHF
. TRBJ2-3 few TRBV5-8 13 TGTGCCAGCAGTCGGAGGGGGCCAGATACGCAGTATTTT CASSRRGPDTQYF
. TRBJ2-3 . TRBV5-1 15 TGCGCCAGCAGCTTGGCGGGCGGGGACACAGATACGCAGTATTTT CASSLAGGDTDTQYF
. TRBJ2-7 few TRBV6-1 16 TGTGCCAGCAGTGAAGAGGTGCGACAGAGCTCCTACGAGCAGTACTTC CASSEEVRQSSYEQYF
. TRBJ1-3 . TRBV6-4 13 TGTGCCAGCAGTAAGGACCCGGGAAACACCATATATTTT CASSKDPGNTIYF
. TRBJ2-3 few TRBV4-2 19 TGTGCCAGCAGCCAAGAAGGCTTCAGCCCGGGACTGAGCACAGATACGCAGTATTTT CASSQEGFSPGLSTDTQYF
TRBD1 TRBJ1-4 . TRBV5-1 14 TGCGCCAGCAGTTCCGGACAGGGGGGAGAAAAACTGTTTTTT CASSSGQGGEKLFF
. TRBJ2-2 . TRBV6-5 15 TGTGCCAGCAGGACGGTAGGGGAAGGCACCGGGGAGCTGTTTTTT CASRTVGEGTGELFF
. TRBJ1-3 . TRBV7-8 15 TGTGCCAGCAGCTTAGTGTCAGGGGAAGGAAACACCATATATTTT CASSLVSGEGNTIYF
. TRBJ2-7 . TRBV7-2 14 TGTGCCAGCAGCTTAGGCCAGAGATCCTACGAGCAGTACTTC CASSLGQRSYEQYF
TRBD2 TRBJ2-3 . TRBV10-1 15 TGCGCCAGCAGTGAGGACCCTAGCGGTTGGAGTACGCAGTATTTT CASSEDPSGWSTQYF
. TRBJ2-1 . TRBV7-3 19 TGTGCCAGCAGCACCCCTAACCAGCCGGGACCCCCAGGCGTCAATGAGCAGTTCTTC CASSTPNQPGPPGVNEQFF
. TRBJ2-3 few TRBV5-1 13 TGCGCCAGCAGCTTGGTGGAGGCAGATACGCAGTATTTT CASSLVEADTQYF
. TRBJ1-2 . TRBV14 13 TGTGCCAGCAGCCAAGCAGGGACGTATGGCTACACCTTC CASSQAGTYGYTF
. TRBJ1-5 few TRBV21-1 20 TGTGCCAGCAGCAAAGTGCGTAGAGGGCAGGGGGTTTATAGCAATCAGCCCCAGCATTTT CASSKVRRGQGVYSNQPQHF
TRBD2 TRBJ2-1 many TRBV4-2 19 TGTGCCAGCAGCCTTTCGAAGTACGGACTAGCGGGCCCCTACAATGAGCAGTTCTTC CASSLSKYGLAGPYNEQFF
. TRBJ2-2 few TRBV5-4 16 TGTGCCAGCAGCTCGGCCAGGGGTTTTAACACCGGGGAGCTGTTTTTT CASSSARGFNTGELFF
TRBD2 TRBJ2-1 . TRBV28 17 TGTGCCAGCAGTTTACGTCCACCTAGCGGGAGGGCCAATGAGCAGTTCTTC CASSLRPPSGRANEQFF
. TRBJ1-3 few TRBV7-2 17 TGTGCCAGCAGCTTTCCCTTTCAGGGTCCGAATGGAAACACCATATATTTT CASSFPFQGPNGNTIYF
. TRBJ2-7 few TRBV7-2 12 TGTGCCAGCGGTTACAGGAGGGGCGAGCAGTACTTC CASGYRRGEQYF
TRBD1 TRBJ2-7 . TRBV7-9 15 TGTGCCAGCAGCGCACAGACAGGGGTAACGAGGGAGCAGTACTTC CASSAQTGVTREQYF
. TRBJ1-2 few TRBV30 13 TGTGCCTGGAGTGACTCACTCTACTATGGCTACACCTTC CAWSDSLYYGYTF
TRBD2 TRBJ2-2 . TRBV7-2 15 TGTGCCAGCAGCCGTACTAGCGGCGGCACCGGGGAGCTGTTTTTT CASSRTSGGTGELFF
TRBD1 TRBJ2-7 . TRBV7-6 14 TGTGCCAGCAGCTTAGGAACAGGGGGCTGGGGGCAGTACTTC CASSLGTGGWGQYF
. TRBJ2-1 . TRBV6-5 16 TGTGCCAGCAGTTACTCGGTTGGCGCCCCAAGGGGTGAGCAGTTCTTC CASSYSVGAPRGEQFF
. TRBJ2-7 . TRBV18 13 TGTGCCAGCTCAACCCAAGAATCCTACGAGCAGTACTTC CASSTQESYEQYF
TRBD1 TRBJ1-2 few TRBV28 16 TGTGCCAGCATTCCCTCCGGGACAGCTTTGGGAGATGGCTACACCTTC CASIPSGTALGDGYTF
TRBD1 TRBJ1-2 few TRBV10-3 17 TGTGCCATCAGTGAGTCGGTGTTTGCATCCCCGGGACAGGGAAACACCTTC CAISESVFASPGQGNTF
TRBD2 TRBJ2-3 . TRBV4-2 16 TGTGCCAGCAGCCAAGCGGCGGGAGGGAACCCAGATACGCAGTATTTT CASSQAAGGNPDTQYF
. TRBJ1-5 . TRBV7-8 17 TGTGCCAGCAGCTCTCGGGGGTCCGGCTATAGCAATCAGCCCCAGCATTTT CASSSRGSGYSNQPQHF
. TRBJ2-1 . TRBV2 14 TGTGCCAGCAGTCTCGGGGACCCCTACAATGAGCAGTTCTTC CASSLGDPYNEQFF
TRBD1 TRBJ1-4 . TRBV5-1 15 TGCGCCAGCAGCTTGGAGGGAAGGGGGCATGAAAAACTGTTTTTT CASSLEGRGHEKLFF
TRBD2 TRBJ2-5 many TRBV4-1 14 TGCGCCAGCAGTCACGGGAGGGGTAAAGAGACCCAGTACTTC CASSHGRGKETQYF
TRBD2 TRBJ2-1 . TRBV4-3 17 TGCGCCAGCAGCCAAGAGGTTCTACTAGCGGGAGGGAAAATCCCGTTCTTC CASSQEVLLAGGKIPFF
. TRBJ1-2 . TRBV7-3 14 TGTGCCAGCAGCTTAATTCGGGTTGAAAATGGCTACACCTTC CASSLIRVENGYTF
. TRBJ2-3 . TRBV11-2 16 TGTGCCAGCAGCTTGTTTTTGGACTCAACGACGGATACGCAGTATTTT CASSLFLDSTTDTQYF
TRBD2 TRBJ2-1 . TRBV7-2 15 TGTGCCAGCAGCTTGGTACTAGCGGGAGGGACTGAGCAGTTCTTC CASSLVLAGGTEQFF
TRBD2 TRBJ2-3 . TRBV7-6 17 TGTGCCAGCAGCCAACTAGGTAGCGGGGGGGTCACAGATACGCAGTATTTT CASSQLGSGGVTDTQYF
TRBD2 TRBJ2-5 once TRBV10-3 15 TGTGCCATCAGTGAGGTAGCGGGAGGGGAAGAGACCCAGTACTTC CAISEVAGGEETQYF
. TRBJ1-6 many TRBV4-1 16 TGCGCCAGCAGCCACATACTCCGGATACGGAATTCACCCCTCCACTTT CASSHILRIRNSPLHF
TRBD1 TRBJ1-3 few TRBV4-1 15 TGCGCCAGCAGCTGGACAGGGAACTCTGGAAACACCATATATTTT CASSWTGNSGNTIYF
. TRBJ2-3 few TRBV6-4 17 TGTGCCAGCAGTGACGGACCCGAGGGCGGGGGCACAGATACGCAGTATTTT CASSDGPEGGGTDTQYF
TRBD1 TRBJ2-2 . TRBV7-9 17 TGTGCCAGCATTAAAGGGGGCCATCGGCCGAACACCGGGGAGCTGTTTTTT CASIKGGHRPNTGELFF
. TRBJ2-7 once TRBV28 14 TGTGCCAGCAGCAGAATCCAGGGAGTTGGCGAGCAGTACTTC CASSRIQGVGEQYF
TRBD2 TRBJ2-1 . TRBV5-1 15 TGCGCCAGCAGCCCTGGACTAGCGGGACATTTTGAGCAGTTCTTC CASSPGLAGHFEQFF
TRBD2 TRBJ2-2 . TRBV28 16 TGTGCCAGCAGCCTGGGGCGGCGGGAGGACACCGGGGAGCTGTTTTTT CASSLGRREDTGELFF
TRBD1 TRBJ1-4 few TRBV30 12 TGTGCCTGGGGAGACAGGGATGAAAAACTGTTTTTT CAWGDRDEKLFF
. TRBJ2-5 . TRBV7-2 14 TGTGCCAGCAGCTTAGCCCGGTTCCAAGAGACCCAGTACTTC CASSLARFQETQYF
. TRBJ1-5 many TRBV6-1 12 TGTGCCAGCAGTGAAGGGAATCAGCCCCAGCATTTT CASSEGNQPQHF
TRBD1 TRBJ1-1 many TRBV30 12 TGTGCCTTCAACTCGGACAGGTTGATAGCTTTCTTT CAFNSDRLIAFF
TRBD1 TRBJ1-5 . TRBV7-2 16 TGTGCCAGCAGCTTAACAGGGGGCTTGGGCAATCAGCCCCAGCATTTT CASSLTGGLGNQPQHF
TRBD2 TRBJ2-3 . TRBV30 18 TGTGCCTGGAGCGTTATAGCGGGAGGGGTCGGGAACACAGATACGCAGTATTTT CAWSVIAGGVGNTDTQYF